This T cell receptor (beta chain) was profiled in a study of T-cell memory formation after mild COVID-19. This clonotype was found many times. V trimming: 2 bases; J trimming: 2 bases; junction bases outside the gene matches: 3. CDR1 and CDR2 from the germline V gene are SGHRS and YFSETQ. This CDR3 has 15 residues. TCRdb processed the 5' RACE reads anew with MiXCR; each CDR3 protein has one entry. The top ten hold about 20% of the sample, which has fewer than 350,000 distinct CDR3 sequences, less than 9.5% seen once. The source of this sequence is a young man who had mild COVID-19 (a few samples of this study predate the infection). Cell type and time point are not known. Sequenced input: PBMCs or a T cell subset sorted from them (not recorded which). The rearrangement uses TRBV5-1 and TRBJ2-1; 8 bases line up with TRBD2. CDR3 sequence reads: CASSLGGGTYNEQFF. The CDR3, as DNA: TGCGCCAGCAGCTTAGGCGGGGGGACCTACAATGAGCAGTTCTTC.